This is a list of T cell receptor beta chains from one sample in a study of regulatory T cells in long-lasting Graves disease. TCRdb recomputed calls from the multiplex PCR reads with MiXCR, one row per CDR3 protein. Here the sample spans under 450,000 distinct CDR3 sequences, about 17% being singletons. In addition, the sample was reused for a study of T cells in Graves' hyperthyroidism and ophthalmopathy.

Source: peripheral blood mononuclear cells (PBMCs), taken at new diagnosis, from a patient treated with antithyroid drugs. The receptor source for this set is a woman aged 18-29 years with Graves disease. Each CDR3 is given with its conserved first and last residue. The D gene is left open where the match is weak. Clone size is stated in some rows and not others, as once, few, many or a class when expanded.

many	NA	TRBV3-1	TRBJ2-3	CASSQVYTDTQYF	TGTGCCAGCAGCCAAGTGTACACAGATACGCAGTATTTT
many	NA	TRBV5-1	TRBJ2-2	CASSPGSLGTGELFF	TGCGCCAGCAGCCCAGGGTCCCTCGGCACCGGGGAGCTGTTTTTT
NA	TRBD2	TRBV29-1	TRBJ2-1	CSEGTIFNEQFF	TGCAGCGAAGGGACTATCTTCAATGAGCAGTTCTTC
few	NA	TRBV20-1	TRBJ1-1	CSARTGYTEAFF	TGCAGTGCTAGAACGGGGTATACTGAAGCTTTCTTT
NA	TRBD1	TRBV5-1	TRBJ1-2	CASSLAKGQGALDYGYTF	TGCGCCAGCAGCTTGGCAAAGGGACAGGGGGCGCTTGATTATGGCTACACCTTC
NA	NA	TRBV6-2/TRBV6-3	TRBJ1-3	CASSETGNTIYF	TGTGCCAGCAGTGAAACAGGAAACACCATATATTTT
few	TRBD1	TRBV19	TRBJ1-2	CASSMAGQIVGYTF	TGTGCCAGTAGTATGGCGGGACAGATTGTCGGCTACACCTTC
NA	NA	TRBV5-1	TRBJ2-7	CATKGTPGAYEQYF	TGCGCCACCAAGGGAACCCCAGGGGCCTACGAGCAGTACTTC
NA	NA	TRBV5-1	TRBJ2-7	CASSLSRDSYEQYF	TGCGCCAGCAGCTTGTCCCGAGACTCCTACGAGCAGTACTTC
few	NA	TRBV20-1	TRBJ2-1	CSAPRGGGFYNEQFF	TGCAGTGCTCCCAGGGGAGGGGGGTTCTACAATGAGCAGTTCTTC
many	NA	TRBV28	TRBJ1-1	CASTPAGAKTEAFF	TGTGCCAGCACCCCGGCGGGCGCGAAAACTGAAGCTTTCTTT
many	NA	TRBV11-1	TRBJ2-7	CASSLVSDGTYEQYF	TGTGCCAGCAGCTTAGTGTCGGACGGGACTTACGAGCAGTACTTC
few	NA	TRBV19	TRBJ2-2	CASRRSFRGGELFF	TGTGCCAGTAGGCGCAGTTTTAGGGGTGGGGAGCTGTTTTTT
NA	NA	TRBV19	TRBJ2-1	CASSQEAEQFF	TGTGCCAGTAGCCAGGAGGCTGAGCAGTTCTTC
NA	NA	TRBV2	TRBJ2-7	CASIGDRLFSYEQYF	TGTGCCAGCATAGGAGACAGATTATTCTCCTACGAGCAGTACTTC
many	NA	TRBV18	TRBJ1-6	CASSPAGSSYNSPLHF	TGTGCCAGCTCACCGGCAGGGAGCTCCTATAATTCACCCCTCCACTTT
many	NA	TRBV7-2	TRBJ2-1	CASSLGPGAINEQFF	TGTGCCAGCAGCTTAGGTCCCGGAGCAATAAATGAGCAGTTCTTC
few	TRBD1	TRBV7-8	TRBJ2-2	CASGQGAGELFF	TGTGCCAGCGGACAGGGGGCCGGGGAGCTGTTTTTT
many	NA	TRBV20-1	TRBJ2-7	CSAPPRDQDYGGQYF	TGCAGTGCTCCCCCCCGGGACCAAGACTATGGGGGGCAGTACTTC
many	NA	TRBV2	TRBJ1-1	CASLGEMRGRAEAFF	TGTGCCAGCTTGGGGGAAATGAGGGGCCGCGCTGAAGCTTTCTTT
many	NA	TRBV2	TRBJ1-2	CASSDLLGRTYGYTF	TGTGCCAGCAGTGATCTTTTAGGCAGAACCTATGGCTACACCTTC
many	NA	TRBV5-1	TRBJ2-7	CASSSDAYEQYF	TGCGCCAGCAGCTCGGACGCGTACGAGCAGTACTTC
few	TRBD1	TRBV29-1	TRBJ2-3	CSVMGQGTDTQYF	TGCAGCGTTATGGGACAGGGAACAGATACGCAGTATTTT
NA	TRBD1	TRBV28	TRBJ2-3	CASSLMGQGATDTQYF	TGTGCCAGCAGTTTGATGGGACAGGGGGCCACAGATACGCAGTATTTT
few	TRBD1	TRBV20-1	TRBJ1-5	CSAVPKKQGISNQPQHF	TGCAGTGCCGTACCGAAAAAACAGGGGATTTCCAATCAGCCCCAGCATTTT
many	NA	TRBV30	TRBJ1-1	CAWRAGFGTEAFF	TGTGCCTGGAGAGCCGGGTTCGGCACTGAAGCTTTCTTT
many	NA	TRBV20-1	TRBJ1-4	CSASQPGEKLFF	TGCAGTGCTAGCCAGCCCGGGGAAAAACTGTTTTTT
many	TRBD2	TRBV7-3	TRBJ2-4	CASSPGLAGVNIQYF	TGTGCCAGCAGCCCAGGACTAGCGGGAGTAAACATTCAGTACTTC
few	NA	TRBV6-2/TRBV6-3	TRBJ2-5	CASRNTGPQETQYF	TGTGCCAGCAGGAATACAGGGCCCCAAGAGACCCAGTACTTC
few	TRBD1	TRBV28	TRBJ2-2	CASSQGGQGSPGELFF	TGTGCCAGCAGCCAAGGGGGACAGGGGAGCCCCGGGGAGCTGTTTTTT
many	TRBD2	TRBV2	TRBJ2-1	CASSGASGGGSYNEQFF	TGTGCCAGCAGTGGGGCTAGCGGGGGAGGATCCTACAATGAGCAGTTCTTC
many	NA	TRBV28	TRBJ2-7	CASKRQALFDEQYF	TGTGCCAGCAAGAGGCAGGCCTTGTTCGACGAGCAGTACTTC
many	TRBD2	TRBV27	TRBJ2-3	CASSSRGGVTDTQYF	TGTGCCAGCAGTTCGCGGGGGGGCGTCACAGATACGCAGTATTTT
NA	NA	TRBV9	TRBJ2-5	CASSVHGEEETQYF	TGTGCCAGCAGCGTCCACGGGGAAGAGGAGACCCAGTACTTC
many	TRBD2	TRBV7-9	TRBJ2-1	CASSLVAGTSGSNEQFF	TGTGCCAGCAGCTTAGTCGCCGGGACTAGCGGAAGCAATGAGCAGTTCTTC
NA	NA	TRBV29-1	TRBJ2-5	CSVSGGRAETQYF	TGCAGCGTTTCTGGCGGACGTGCGGAGACCCAGTACTTC
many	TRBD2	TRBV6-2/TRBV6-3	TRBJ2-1	CASSYSTLAGVEQFF	TGTGCCAGCAGTTACTCGACCCTAGCGGGAGTTGAGCAGTTCTTC
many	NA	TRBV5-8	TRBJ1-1	CASTTNVLNTEAFF	TGTGCCAGCACCACTAACGTCTTGAACACTGAAGCTTTCTTT
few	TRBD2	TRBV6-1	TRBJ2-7	CASPSIPGTSPYEQYF	TGTGCCAGTCCCTCGATACCCGGGACTAGCCCCTACGAGCAGTACTTC
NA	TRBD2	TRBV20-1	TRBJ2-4	CSADRLAGGLQYF	TGCAGTGCGGACCGACTAGCGGGAGGCCTTCAGTACTTC
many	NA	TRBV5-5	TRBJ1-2	CASSLIESARGYTF	TGTGCCAGCAGCCTCATTGAGAGTGCTCGGGGCTACACCTTC
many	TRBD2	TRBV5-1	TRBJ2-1	CARPGLAGVRMSYNEQFF	TGCGCCAGACCGGGACTAGCGGGAGTCAGGATGTCCTACAATGAGCAGTTCTTC
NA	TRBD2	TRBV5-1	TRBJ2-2	CASSVTSGRSTGELFF	TGCGCCAGCAGCGTAACTAGCGGGAGATCTACCGGGGAGCTGTTTTTT
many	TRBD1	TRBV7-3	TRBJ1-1	CASSLYGQGVSEAFF	TGTGCCAGCAGCTTATACGGGCAGGGGGTGTCTGAAGCTTTCTTT
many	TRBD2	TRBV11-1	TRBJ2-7	CASSYLAGGPEEQYF	TGTGCCAGCAGCTATTTAGCGGGAGGGCCGGAAGAGCAGTACTTC
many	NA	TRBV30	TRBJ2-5	CAWSPQRTGTQYF	TGTGCCTGGAGTCCTCAGCGAACGGGGACCCAGTACTTC
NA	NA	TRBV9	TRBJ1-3	CASSEAGGSGAGNTIYF	TGTGCCAGCAGCGAAGCCGGGGGCTCAGGGGCCGGAAACACCATATATTTT
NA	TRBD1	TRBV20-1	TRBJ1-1	CSARPYRGPGTEAFF	TGCAGTGCTAGGCCCTACAGGGGGCCGGGCACTGAAGCTTTCTTT
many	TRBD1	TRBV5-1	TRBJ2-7	CASSLPGTGEHEQYF	TGCGCCAGCAGCTTACCCGGGACAGGGGAGCACGAGCAGTACTTC
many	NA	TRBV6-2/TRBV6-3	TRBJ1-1	CASSGPGEAFF	TGTGCCAGCAGTGGCCCGGGAGAAGCTTTCTTT
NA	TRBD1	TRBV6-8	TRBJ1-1	CASSPPSRRTGVLTGAFF	TGTGCCAGCAGTCCACCAAGCCGCCGAACAGGGGTATTGACGGGAGCTTTCTTT
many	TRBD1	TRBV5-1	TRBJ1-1	CASSDRTGTTEAFF	TGTGCCAGCAGCGATCGGACAGGGACTACTGAAGCTTTCTTT
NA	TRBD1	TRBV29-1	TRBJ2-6	CSVGTGGSGANVLTF	TGCAGCGTCGGGACAGGGGGATCCGGGGCCAACGTCCTGACTTTC
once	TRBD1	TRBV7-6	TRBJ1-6	CASSPYRGRDSPLHF	TGTGCCAGCAGCCCTTACAGGGGACGGGATTCACCCCTCCACTTT
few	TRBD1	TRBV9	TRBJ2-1	CASSADRVRNEQFF	TGTGCCAGCAGCGCCGACAGGGTGAGAAATGAGCAGTTCTTC
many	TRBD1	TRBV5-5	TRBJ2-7	CASSTGQGAREQYF	TGTGCCAGCAGCACGGGACAGGGGGCAAGGGAGCAGTACTTC
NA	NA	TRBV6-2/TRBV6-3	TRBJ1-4	CASVPGRNEKLFF	TGTGCCAGCGTGCCAGGACGGAATGAAAAACTGTTTTTT